Listed here is a single T cell receptor (beta chain). As yet, its antigen is unknown. It was with a sample-barcoded 5' primer and a J-beta primer mix that a second PCR of about 6 to 12 cycles was run. TCRdb independently ran MiXCR on the 5' RACE reads; one entry per CDR3 protein. The table has 500,000 to 650,000 distinct CDR3 sequences, around 27% seen once. These data come from a study of blood T cells in healthy people across ages. Study outcomes and limitations: Long-lived and aged donors differed, with more naive CD4+ cells and higher diversity in the long-lived.

The same sample was also used in a study of T cells of mothers and their children. That paper states: Related mother-child pairs shared slightly more overlap than unrelated pairs, but the difference was non-significant.

This sequence was found in a boy younger than 10 in good health. The sample taken for sequencing was blood.

CDR3 in amino acids: CASRQASGGNQPQHF. CDR3 bases: TGTGCCAGCAGGCAGGCGTCAGGGGGCAATCAGCCCCAGCATTTT. This chain connects TRBV6-2 or TRBV6-3 to TRBJ1-5, with a tentative D call TRBD1 (6 bases). Germline CDR1 reads MNHEY; CDR2 reads SVGEGT. The CDR3 loop spans 15 amino acids. V lost 6 bases, J lost 2 bases, and 14 bases lay in between.